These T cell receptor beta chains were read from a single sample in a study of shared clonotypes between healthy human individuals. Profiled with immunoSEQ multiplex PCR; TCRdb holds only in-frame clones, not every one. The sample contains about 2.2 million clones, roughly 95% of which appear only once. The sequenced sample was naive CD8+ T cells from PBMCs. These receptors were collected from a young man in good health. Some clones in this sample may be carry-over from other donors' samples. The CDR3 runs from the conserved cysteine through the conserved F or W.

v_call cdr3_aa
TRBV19 CASSSGQGGNTEAFF
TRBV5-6 CASSWASGVEEQYF
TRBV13 CASSSAGLADSLILGEQFF
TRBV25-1 CASSEASGPYEQYF
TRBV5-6 CASSLAGEYNQPQHF
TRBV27 CASSLYGREQYF
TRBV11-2 CASSLRGTDGYTF
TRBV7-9 CASSLTESYEQYF
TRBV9 CASSFGTSENNEQFF
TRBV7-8 CASSNPTGLSYEQYF
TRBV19 CASSIAGLAGDNEQFF
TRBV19 CASSTSWNNYGYTF
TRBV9 CASSVVGMGYNEQFF
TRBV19 CASKTGQNTEAFF
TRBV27 CASSALQGGRAGELFF